This T cell receptor (beta chain) was documented in a study of blood T cell repertoires in COVID-19. This CDR3 spans 13 amino acids. Germline CDR1 reads SGHTA; CDR2 reads FQGNSA. The V end was cut by 6 bases, the J end by 4 bases, with 12 bases between. Sequenced by immunoSEQ multiplex PCR; TCRdb stores in-frame clones only, minus some. The sample holds under 250,000 clones, 86% seen once. The chain joins TRBV7-2 to TRBJ1-1; weak D call: TRBD1 (6 bases). The receptor comes from a woman of 80 years or more with COVID-19, enrolled during active disease. The sequencing sample was made of peripheral blood. CDR3 sequence: CASSIQGPTEAFF. The CDR3 DNA reads TGTGCCAGCAGTATTCAGGGGCCCACTGAAGCTTTCTTT. Variable domain in full (rest from reference TRBV7-2 and TRBJ1-1): GAGVSQSPSNKVTEKGKDVELRCDPISGHTALYWYRQSLGQGLEFLIYFQGNSAPDKSGLPSDRFSAERTGGSVSTLTIQRTQQEDSAVYLCASSIQGPTEAFFGQGTRLTVV.